Listed below are T cell receptor beta chains from one sample, sequenced in a study of patients and donors after allogeneic stem cell transplantation. TCRdb reprocessed the RT-PCR reads with MiXCR, giving one entry per CDR3 protein. This repertoire shows about 74,000 distinct CDR3 sequences, approximately 26% found once; its top ten account for approximately 25%. The specimen was blood, either unsorted or a sorted T cell fraction (not recorded which). The receptors were sampled from a human donor who was either an allogeneic HSCT recipient or a stem cell or donor lymphocyte infusion donor (not recorded which). It is not recorded whose cells these are; they may come from a transplant donor. Each CDR3 is given with its conserved first and last residue. D genes are given only for firm matches. Some rows mark clone size as missing; the rest say once, few, many or name a class of expanded clone.

size	D	V	J	DNA	CDR3
-	TRBD2	TRBV10-3	TRBJ2-7	TGTGCCATCAGGGACCCGGGACTAGCGGAATCCTACGAGCAGTACTTC	CAIRDPGLAESYEQYF
few	-	TRBV18	TRBJ1-1	TGTGCCAGCTCACGAGAGGCAGAAATGAACACTGAAGCTTTCTTT	CASSREAEMNTEAFF
few	-	TRBV5-6	TRBJ2-7	TGTGCCAGCAGCTTGCCCCTGGGGCTCTACGAGCAGTACTTC	CASSLPLGLYEQYF
-	-	TRBV5-4	TRBJ2-3	TGTGCCAGCAGCTTACTTAGCCCAGATACGCAGTATTTT	CASSLLSPDTQYF
-	-	TRBV12-3/TRBV12-4	TRBJ1-4	TGTGCCAGCAGCGGCAGCTTAAATGAAAAACTGTTTTTT	CASSGSLNEKLFF
-	TRBD1	TRBV12-3/TRBV12-4	TRBJ1-2	TGTGCCAGCAGCCCAAGCGGACAGGGTGACTATGGCTACACCTTC	CASSPSGQGDYGYTF
-	-	TRBV21-1	TRBJ1-1	TGTGCCAGCAGCACCCGCGGAGCTTTCTTT	CASSTRGAFF
-	-	TRBV24-1	TRBJ2-3	TGTGCCACCAGTGATCGGACACCGTATAGCACAGATACGCAGTATTTT	CATSDRTPYSTDTQYF
-	-	TRBV5-1	TRBJ2-3	TGCGCCAGCAGGACCCTTGGAGCAGATACGCAGTATTTT	CASRTLGADTQYF
many	-	TRBV7-8	TRBJ1-5	TGTGCCAGCAGCCCACCGGGGGGCAATCAGCCCCAGCATTTT	CASSPPGGNQPQHF
few	TRBD1	TRBV12-3/TRBV12-4	TRBJ1-2	TGTGCCAGCAGTCCGACAGGGGCGTATGGCTACACCTTC	CASSPTGAYGYTF
-	-	TRBV7-6	TRBJ2-1	TGTGCCAGCAGCCCCCGAACGGTACCCCACAATGAGCAGTTCTTC	CASSPRTVPHNEQFF
few	-	TRBV4-1	TRBJ1-5	TGCGCCAGCAGCCAAGGAATCTACCAGGAAAGAAATCAGCCCCAGCATTTT	CASSQGIYQERNQPQHF
few	-	TRBV11-2	TRBJ2-7	TGTGCCAGCAGGTTAACGGGACGAAGCCACGAGCAGTACTTC	CASRLTGRSHEQYF
few	TRBD1	TRBV12-3/TRBV12-4	TRBJ2-7	TGTGCCAGCAGTTTCTCCGGGACAGGCTACGAGCAGTACTTC	CASSFSGTGYEQYF
few	-	TRBV7-9	TRBJ1-5	TGTGCCAGCAGCTTAGACACACAGGGTTTGCAGCCCCAGCATTTT	CASSLDTQGLQPQHF
many	-	TRBV5-1	TRBJ1-2	TGCGCCAGCAGCACAGGGCTGGACTATGGCTACACCTTC	CASSTGLDYGYTF
-	-	TRBV12-3/TRBV12-4	TRBJ2-5	TGTGCCAGCAGTATACCCTACCCCGACGAGACCCAGTACTTC	CASSIPYPDETQYF
-	-	TRBV7-9	TRBJ2-2	TGTGCCAGCAGCTACGACTGGAACACCGGGGAGCTGTTTTTT	CASSYDWNTGELFF
-	TRBD1	TRBV29-1	TRBJ2-7	TGCAGCGTTGAAGGGACAGGTGCCTACGAGCAGTACTTC	CSVEGTGAYEQYF
few	-	TRBV9	TRBJ2-3	TGTGCCAGCAGCTTTACGGGGTCCACAGATACGCAGTATTTT	CASSFTGSTDTQYF
-	-	TRBV3-1	TRBJ1-5	TGTGCCAGCAGCCCTGCACAGGGTCTGAATCAGCCCCAGCATTTT	CASSPAQGLNQPQHF
-	TRBD2	TRBV5-1	TRBJ2-1	TGCGCCAGCAGCCCGGGGACTAGCGGTGAGCAGTTCTTC	CASSPGTSGEQFF
few	-	TRBV13	TRBJ1-2	TGTGCCAGCAGCTTTTGGATTTCTCCCCTGGGGTTTGGTGGCTACACCTTC	CASSFWISPLGFGGYTF
few	TRBD1	TRBV15	TRBJ1-4	TGTGCCACCAGCAGTAAAGCAGGGGGGCTCTATGAAAAACTGTTTTTT	CATSSKAGGLYEKLFF
-	-	TRBV12-3/TRBV12-4	TRBJ2-1	TGTGCCAGCAGTTTTGGCCCTGAGGGCTTCAATGAGCAGTTCTTC	CASSFGPEGFNEQFF
-	-	TRBV20-1	TRBJ2-2	TGCAGTGCTAGATACTCCAACACCGGGGAGCTGTTTTTT	CSARYSNTGELFF
-	-	TRBV5-8	TRBJ1-6	TGTGCCAGCAGCTTGGGGTACTATAATTCACCCCTCCACTTT	CASSLGYYNSPLHF
-	-	TRBV6-6	TRBJ1-5	TGTGCCAGCAGTTACTCTGCGGGACATAGCAATCAGCCCCAGCATTTT	CASSYSAGHSNQPQHF
few	-	TRBV7-3	TRBJ1-6	TGTGCCAGCAGCACACTACAGTATCCCCTTTCACCCCTCCACTTT	CASSTLQYPLSPLHF
few	-	TRBV20-1	TRBJ2-2	TGCAGTGCTAGAGTTAGCCGACTCAACACCGGGGAGCTGTTTTTT	CSARVSRLNTGELFF
few	-	TRBV7-9	TRBJ2-7	TGTGCCAGCAGCTGGGCCTTAAAAGACGAGCAGTACTTC	CASSWALKDEQYF
few	TRBD2	TRBV7-3	TRBJ2-1	TGTGCCAGCGGGAAGGGGAGGGATGAGCAGTTCTTC	CASGKGRDEQFF
-	TRBD2	TRBV6-5	TRBJ2-2	TGTGCCAGCAATAGCGGGAGGGCGACCGGGGAGCTGTTTTTT	CASNSGRATGELFF
-	-	TRBV11-2	TRBJ2-2	TGTGCCAGCAGCTCCCAGGGGGGAGGGCTTTCCGGGGAGCTGTTTTTT	CASSSQGGGLSGELFF
once	-	TRBV4-2	TRBJ2-3	TGTGCCAGCAGCCAGCCGCTCATGGAAGATACGCAGTATTTT	CASSQPLMEDTQYF
-	-	TRBV11-1	TRBJ2-7	TGTGCCAGCAGCTTGGAGGTGGGGTTGGAGCAGTACTTC	CASSLEVGLEQYF
medium-sized	-	TRBV7-2	TRBJ2-3	TGTGCCAGCAGCTTTGGAGAGGAGCGGAGCTACACAGATACGCAGTATTTT	CASSFGEERSYTDTQYF
few	-	TRBV7-2	TRBJ1-2	TGTGCCAGCAGCTTAGTTCAGGCCTCTTTTGGCTACACCTTC	CASSLVQASFGYTF
-	-	TRBV21-1	TRBJ2-7	TGTGCCACCTCCGGGCCTTCCTTCTACGAGCAGTACTTC	CATSGPSFYEQYF
few	-	TRBV7-2	TRBJ1-5	TGTGCCAGCAGCTTAAATCCAGATGGTCAGCCCCAGCATTTT	CASSLNPDGQPQHF
-	-	TRBV3-1	TRBJ1-5	TGTGCCAGCAGCCAAGGGGAACGGCAGCCCCAGCATTTT	CASSQGERQPQHF
-	-	TRBV5-6	TRBJ2-3	TGTGCCAGCAGCTTTGGCCTCTTACTAGATTCTTCGGATACGCAGTATTTT	CASSFGLLLDSSDTQYF
-	TRBD1	TRBV6-4	TRBJ1-1	TGTGCCAGCAGACTCGGGACAGGGGTATCTGAAGCTTTCTTT	CASRLGTGVSEAFF
few	-	TRBV7-8	TRBJ1-2	TGTGCCAGCAGCTTAGCTGGGCAGGGGAATGGCTACACCTTC	CASSLAGQGNGYTF
-	TRBD1	TRBV6-5	TRBJ2-7	TGTGCCAGCAGTTACTCGAGTAGGGACAGGGCCTCCTACGAGCAGTACTTC	CASSYSSRDRASYEQYF
-	-	TRBV6-5	TRBJ1-3	TGTGCCAGCAGCTTGGACGGCCACTCTGGAAACACCATATATTTT	CASSLDGHSGNTIYF
many	TRBD1	TRBV10-3	TRBJ1-5	TGTGCCATCAGTGGACAGGGCGATCAGCCCCAGCATTTT	CAISGQGDQPQHF